This TCR beta chain originates from a study of cytomegalovirus exposure and HLA in healthy donors (dated by TCRdb to between 2016 and 2019). In the study overall: According to an earlier analysis of 587 of the donors, about 190 million T cells yielded 90 million to 140 million unique TCR beta sequences and around 300 Gb of sequence data. An early release that covered about 600 HLA-typed donors contained around 300 gigabases of sequencing data and approximately 85 million unique TCR sequences. Of the roughly 400 genotyped donors, 81% fell in the genetic ancestry cluster associated with self-reported Caucasian donors. The study was designed to test whether signatures of past pathogen exposure could be identified by cataloging public T cell receptors. The T cell repertoires of 670 or so subjects were profiled by immunosequencing and related to cytomegalovirus serostatus. In addition to the first cohort of around 670 subjects, a separate validation cohort of 100 to 150 different subjects was used. To predict cytomegalovirus infection status, the study combined high-throughput TCR immunosequencing, statistical association of individual TCRs with disease status, and machine learning. A later analysis re-examined previously published TCR beta repertoires from more than 600 donors and added high-resolution HLA genotyping to investigate patterns of TCR occurrence. Rather than drawing on any new phenotypic data, the later analysis identified candidate immune exposures from TCR beta sequences and the way those sequences occurred across donors. In an earlier analysis of a few hundred of the donors, high-throughput TCR beta sequencing was used to judge whether each TCR beta V gene segment behaved as functional or pseudogenic. Donor age, sex, ethnicity and CMV serostatus were compiled together with the repertoire data. In a later genetic analysis, genome-wide SNP genotypes for 398 of the 666 donors were used, and that subset was treated as a discovery cohort. All discovery cohort repertoires had been generated using a single sequencing platform. HLA typing included class I and class II loci at four-digit resolution. Typing coverage varied by locus: roughly 620-640 donors for A, B, C, DRB1 and DQB1; approximately 500 for DQA1; some 610 for DPA1; roughly 450 for DPB1. About 5 DR-DQ haplotypes were handled as single units for association and clustering, since linkage in the cohort was strong. On average, roughly 240,000 unique TCR beta nucleotide sequences were sequenced per donor among about 400 genotyped donors of the cohort, with 15% to 20% of those sequences being non-productive. Beyond this particular receptor, the publication reports: Only TCR beta chains were sequenced in this cohort, and the absence of alpha or paired-chain data limited detectable features. In a later analysis, HLA-associated TCR beta chains were found to be more clonally expanded and to have lower generation probabilities than equally common non-associated chains. The classifier was reported to diagnose cytomegalovirus status with high specificity and sensitivity in both the original cohort and the validation cohort. In an earlier analysis of roughly 560 of the donors, most TCR beta V segments were observed in productive rearrangements about 90% or about 30% of the time, broadly matching IMGT annotations. The presence/absence analyses assumed that sequencing depth was roughly uniform across donors, and that assumption may not be true. Compared with the roughly 600-donor mean, donors in an Asian-associated ancestry cluster had fewer N-insertions in productive TCRs, according to a later genetic analysis. Correlated functional status among segregating V segments might be attributable to linkage disequilibrium, but an unknown experimental factor could not be ruled out. Most TCR sequences were observed very rarely across donors, whereas some public TCRs were present in many individuals. A later analysis found that TCR association rates varied across HLA loci, with DRB1 alleles showing the most associated TCRs and HLA-C alleles the fewest. When HLA alleles, especially DR and DQ, strongly co-occurred, TCR associations were difficult to assign to individual alleles. The 87-base-pair reads could not distinguish some IMGT-functional V segments, including TRBV6-2 and TRBV6-3, so those segments were excluded. In vitro tests confirmed that a few of the cytomegalovirus-associated TCR beta chains recognize cytomegalovirus antigens. A group of highly shared sequence variants was considered likely to be a technical artifact of the sequencing pipeline. A further reported finding was that TCR beta sequences accurately predicted the HLA-A and HLA-B alleles for most subjects in the first cohort. According to the authors, the approach could potentially be generalized to other disease states and immunological phenotypes. Around 16 rarely observed V segments, including chromosome 9 orphons, were excluded from the earlier analysis of several hundred of the donors because counts were too low. The only immune exposure information available for the cohort was CMV serostatus. Because HLA typing was missing for some donors at each locus, association tests included only the typed subset. In a later genetic analysis, a missense DCLRE1C variant was associated with V-gene and J-gene trimming of TCR beta chains, and the association was replicated in an independent cohort. According to a later analysis, most CMV-associated TCR beta chains appeared to be HLA-restricted, and the HLA associations seemed to be driven largely by CMV exposure. The study gave a list of over 150 TCR beta chains associated with cytomegalovirus. According to a later analysis, parvovirus B19, influenza, CMV and Epstein-Barr virus appeared linked to several top co-occurrence clusters. A later analysis associated roughly 17,000 TCR beta sequences with specific HLA alleles at a false discovery rate of 0.05.

Preparation of the library involved the immunoSEQ multiplex PCR assay. A mixture of 60 forward primers for TCR Vbeta segments and 13 reverse primers for TCR Jbeta segments was used in the multiplex PCR. A multiplex PCR assay on genomic DNA amplified the CDR3 region of rearranged TCR beta genes. The amplified TCR beta libraries were sequenced on the Illumina HiSeq System as 87-base-pair reads. As for the original processing: In a later analysis, some 80 million unique TCR beta chains were counted across the 666 repertoires, and roughly 10 million of these chains were shared by at least two donors. To remove PCR and sequencing errors, raw reads were error-corrected and collapsed into unique sequences using a nearest-neighbor algorithm that merged closely related sequences. CDR3 sequences were aligned to IMGT reference sequences to assign V, D and J gene segments. For a sequence to be retained, at least a six-nucleotide match to both a V gene segment and a J gene segment was required. A rearrangement was called productive if the CDR3 had no stop codons and remained in frame with V and J, and every other rearrangement was called non-productive. CDR3 was defined according to IMGT convention as the region running from the second conserved V-encoded cysteine to the conserved J-encoded phenylalanine. The earlier analysis of roughly 590 of the donors excluded any sequence lacking an unambiguous match to a single V gene segment. An earlier analysis of 500 to 700 of the donors classified V segments as functional when productive rearrangements were above 56.7% and as segregating when the standard deviation between donors was above 5%. A statistical classification framework was developed to diagnose cytomegalovirus status using the catalog of TCR beta chain sequences. In a later analysis, TCR nucleotide sequences were compared against IMGT/GENE-DB human TR gene sequences so that V and J genes could be assigned. The TCRdist pipeline was used in a later analysis to assign CDR3 sequences and most-parsimonious VDJ recombination scenarios. A later analysis defined each TCR beta chain by its CDR3 amino acid sequence plus V-gene family, and excluded reads lacking a unique V-gene family. In a later analysis, 450 to 600 highly shared, low-generation-probability nucleotide sequences were removed to address suspected cross-contamination and a sequencing artifact. In a later analysis, a clonal expansion index was calculated for each public chain from normalized within-repertoire ranks of inferred template counts. A later analysis computed generation probabilities with a VDJ recombination model fitted to out-of-frame rearrangements, and checked the results against IGoR. In a later analysis, hypergeometric tests were used to score TCR-TCR, TCR-HLA and TCR-CMV co-occurrence, with a repertoire-size bias correction applied to TCR pairs. A later analysis estimated false discovery rates by permuting HLA or CMV assignments 20 times. In a later analysis, co-occurring TCRs were grouped using DBSCAN, and TCRdist sequence similarity was added for clustering within HLA-allele-positive subsets. Repertoires with fewer than 30,000 or more than 120,000 public chains were left out of co-occurrence clustering, as were five repertoires with anomalous nucleotide sharing. Drawn from immuneACCESS, this table holds only the in-frame rearrangements with V and J called that TCRdb kept. Clones are partly lost; checked studies trace under half to an unresolved V gene and leave the rest unexplained. D and trimming were read from the DNA, whereas the V and J calls and clone size are those reported in that table. For this sample the table gives roughly 160,000 clones, of which around 80% were detected only once. Roughly 1.9% of the sample belongs to the ten largest clones.

Reading the germline V gene (reference sequence) gives CDR1 SEHNR and CDR2 FQNEAQ. Spanning cysteine to phenylalanine, the CDR3 consists of 14 amino acids. Only the CDR3 DNA is retained, 42 bases long and in frame from the first base. A distance of 13 bases separates the germline ends of V and J, which lose 4 bases and 6 bases respectively. A note on this clone: Its antigen has not been determined. It has no much larger one-base neighbor in the sample; base qualities were not kept.

The cohort comprised some 700 healthy bone marrow donors. All cohort members were sampled while nominally healthy, although unrecorded immune exposures were likely present. The donor tested CMV seronegative and was one of the 352 seronegative cohort members. Every donor gave a peripheral blood sample, and the peripheral blood mononuclear cells from that sample were used for TCR beta sequencing. The Qiagen DNeasy Blood Extraction Kit was used to extract genomic DNA from the blood cell samples. The sequence is built from TRBV7-9 and TRBJ2-1; tentative D gene TRBD2, with 6 bases matching. The source material was PBMCs. This receptor was taken from a middle-aged man in good health and CMV-seronegative. The sequence in DNA is TGTGCCAGCAGCTCCCCGGGACTTTTCAATGAGCAGTTCTTC. This sequence encodes CASSSPGLFNEQFF.